The 3 T cell receptor beta chains below all came from one sample that was sequenced in a study of blood T cell repertoires in COVID-19. Here immunoSEQ multiplex PCR was the method, and the copy in TCRdb shows in-frame clones only, minus some. The sample records a few hundred thousand clones, over 75% being singletons. Sequences were obtained from peripheral blood. The receptor set was obtained from a woman aged 70 to 79 with COVID-19, enrolled during active disease.

The chain has TRBV4-1 and TRBJ2-7, with 9 bases that match TRBD2. Germline V gene data show CDR1 as MGHRA and CDR2 as YSYEKL. Trimming cost V 0 bases and J 3 bases; bases outside gene matches: 6. The CDR3 spans 16 residues. Here the CDR3 DNA reads TGCGCCAGCAGCCAAGAAAGGCTAGCGGGATACTACGAGCAGTACTTC. Amino acid sequence: CASSQERLAGYYEQYF.

This chain joins TRBV9 and TRBJ1-1, with no clear D. CDR3 size: 15 residues. Deletions cut 3 bases from V and 1 base from J, with 13 bases between. The V gene's germline CDR1 is SGDLS and CDR2 YYNGEE. The CDR3 region is CASSGGLRANTEAFF. CDR3 bases: TGTGCCAGCAGCGGTGGTTTGAGGGCGAACACTGAAGCTTTCTTT.

This chain uses TRBV28 with TRBJ1-2; D is possibly TRBD1 (6 bases). Germline V gene lookup returns CDR1 MDHEN and CDR2 SYDVKM. V lost 5 bases, J lost 2 bases, and 15 bases lay in between. The CDR3 extends over 15 amino acids. CDR3 amino acids: CASSTIGQTNYGYTF. The CDR3 bases are TGTGCCAGCAGTACCATCGGACAGACCAACTATGGCTACACCTTC.